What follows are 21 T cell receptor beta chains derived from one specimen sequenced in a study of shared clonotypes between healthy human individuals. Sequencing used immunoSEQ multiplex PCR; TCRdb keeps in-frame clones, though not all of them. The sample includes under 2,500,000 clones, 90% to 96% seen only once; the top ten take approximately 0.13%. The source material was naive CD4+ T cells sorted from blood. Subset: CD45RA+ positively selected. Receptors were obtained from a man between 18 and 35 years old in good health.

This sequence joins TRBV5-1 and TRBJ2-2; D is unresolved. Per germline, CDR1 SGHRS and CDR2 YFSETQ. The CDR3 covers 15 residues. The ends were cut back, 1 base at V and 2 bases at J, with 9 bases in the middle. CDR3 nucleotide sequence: TGCGCCAGCAGCTTGTCTGTCGCCAACACCGGGGAGCTGTTTTTT. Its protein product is CASSLSVANTGELFF.

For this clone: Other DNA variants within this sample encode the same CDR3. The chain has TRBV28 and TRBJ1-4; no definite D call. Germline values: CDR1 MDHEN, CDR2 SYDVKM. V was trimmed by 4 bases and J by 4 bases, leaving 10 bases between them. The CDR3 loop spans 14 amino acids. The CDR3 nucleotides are TGTGCCAGCAGTTCCCGGAGGAGTAATGAAAAACTGTTTTTT. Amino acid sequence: CASSSRRSNEKLFF.

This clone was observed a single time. The CDR3 reads CASSQEPGNYGYTF. The CDR3 DNA sequence: TGCGCCAGCAGCCAAGAGCCAGGAAACTATGGCTACACCTTC. The gene calls are TRBV4-1 and TRBJ1-2; D gene uncertain. V lost 0 bases, J lost 2 bases, and 7 bases lay in between. Germline V gene lookup returns CDR1 MGHRA and CDR2 YSYEKL. The length of the CDR3 is 14 residues.

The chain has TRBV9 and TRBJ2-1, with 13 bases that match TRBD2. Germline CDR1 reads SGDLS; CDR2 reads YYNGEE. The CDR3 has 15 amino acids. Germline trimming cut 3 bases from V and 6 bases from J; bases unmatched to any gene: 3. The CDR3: CASSGTSGSTNEQFF. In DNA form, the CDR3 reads TGTGCCAGCAGCGGGACTAGCGGGAGCACCAATGAGCAGTTCTTC.

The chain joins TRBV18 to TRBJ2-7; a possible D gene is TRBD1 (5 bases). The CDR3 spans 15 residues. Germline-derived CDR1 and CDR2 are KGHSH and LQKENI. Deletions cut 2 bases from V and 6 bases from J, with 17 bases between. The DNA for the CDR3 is TGTGCCAGCTCACCAGGGGCAACAGGTTTTTTCGAGCAGTACTTC. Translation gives CASSPGATGFFEQYF.

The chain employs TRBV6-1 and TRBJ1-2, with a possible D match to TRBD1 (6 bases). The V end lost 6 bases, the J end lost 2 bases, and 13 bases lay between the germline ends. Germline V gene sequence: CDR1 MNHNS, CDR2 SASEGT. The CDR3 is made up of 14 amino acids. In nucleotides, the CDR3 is TGTGCCAGCAGAGAAACAGGGACCAACTATGGCTACACCTTC. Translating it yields CASRETGTNYGYTF.

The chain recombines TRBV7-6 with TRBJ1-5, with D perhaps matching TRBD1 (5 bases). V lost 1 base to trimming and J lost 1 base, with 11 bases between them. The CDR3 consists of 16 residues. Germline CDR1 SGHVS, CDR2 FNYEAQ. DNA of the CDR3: TGTGCCAGCAGCTTAGATCAGGGTTGGAGCAATCAGCCCCAGCATTTT. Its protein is CASSLDQGWSNQPQHF.

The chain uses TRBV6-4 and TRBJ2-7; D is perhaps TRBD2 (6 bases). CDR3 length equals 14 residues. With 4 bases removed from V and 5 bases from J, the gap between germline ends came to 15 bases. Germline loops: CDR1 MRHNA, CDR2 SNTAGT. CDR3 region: CASSGTGVTDEQYF. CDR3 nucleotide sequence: TGTGCCAGCAGTGGGACGGGAGTTACCGACGAGCAGTACTTC.

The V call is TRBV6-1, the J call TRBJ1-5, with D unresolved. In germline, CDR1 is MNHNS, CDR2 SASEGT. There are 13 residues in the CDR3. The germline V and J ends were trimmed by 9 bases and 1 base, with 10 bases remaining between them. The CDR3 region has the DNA TGTGCCAGTACGGGTGGAAGCAATCAGCCCCAGCATTTT. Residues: CASTGGSNQPQHF.

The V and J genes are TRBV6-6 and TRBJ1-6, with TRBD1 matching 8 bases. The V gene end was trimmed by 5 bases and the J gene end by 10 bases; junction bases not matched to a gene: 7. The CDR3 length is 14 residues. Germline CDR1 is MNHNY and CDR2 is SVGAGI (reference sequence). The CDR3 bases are TGTGCCAGCAGTCCCCAGGACAGGGCCTCACCCCTCCACTTT. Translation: CASSPQDRASPLHF.

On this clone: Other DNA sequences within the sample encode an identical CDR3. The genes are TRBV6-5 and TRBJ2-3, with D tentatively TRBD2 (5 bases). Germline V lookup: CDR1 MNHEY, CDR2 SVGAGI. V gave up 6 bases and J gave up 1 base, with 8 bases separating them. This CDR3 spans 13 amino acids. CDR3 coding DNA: TGTGCCAGCAGACGGGGTGGCACAGATACGCAGTATTTT. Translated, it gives CASRRGGTDTQYF.

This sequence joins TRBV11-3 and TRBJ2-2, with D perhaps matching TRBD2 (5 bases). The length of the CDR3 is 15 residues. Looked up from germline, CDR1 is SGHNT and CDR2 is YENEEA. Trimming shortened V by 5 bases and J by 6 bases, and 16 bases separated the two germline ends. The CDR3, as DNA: TGTGCCAGCAGCCTCGACGGGGTGGGGTCCGGGGAGCTGTTTTTT. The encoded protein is CASSLDGVGSGELFF.

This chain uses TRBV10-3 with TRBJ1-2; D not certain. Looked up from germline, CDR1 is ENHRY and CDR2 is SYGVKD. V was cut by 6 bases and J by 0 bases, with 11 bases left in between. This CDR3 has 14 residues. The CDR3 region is CAISEDRANYGYTF. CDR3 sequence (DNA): TGTGCCATCAGCGAGGACCGAGCTAACTATGGCTACACCTTC.

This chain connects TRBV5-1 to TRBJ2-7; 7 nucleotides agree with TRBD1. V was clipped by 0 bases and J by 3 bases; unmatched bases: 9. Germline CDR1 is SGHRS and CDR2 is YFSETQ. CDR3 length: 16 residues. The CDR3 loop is CASSLAPTGWNYEQYF. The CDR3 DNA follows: TGCGCCAGCAGCTTGGCCCCGACAGGGTGGAACTACGAGCAGTACTTC.

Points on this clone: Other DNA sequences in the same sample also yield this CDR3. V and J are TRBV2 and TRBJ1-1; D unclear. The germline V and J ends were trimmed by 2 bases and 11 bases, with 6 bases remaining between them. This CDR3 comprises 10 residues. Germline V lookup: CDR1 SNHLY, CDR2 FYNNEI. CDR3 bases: TGTGCCAGCAGTGAATCGGGGGCTTTCTTT. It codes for CASSESGAFF. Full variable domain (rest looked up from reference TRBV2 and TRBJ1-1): EPEVTQTPSHQVTQMGQEVILRCVPISNHLYFYWYRQILGQKVEFLVSFYNNEISEKSEIFDDQFSVERPDGSNFTLKIRSTKLEDSAMYFCASSESGAFFGQGTRLTVV.

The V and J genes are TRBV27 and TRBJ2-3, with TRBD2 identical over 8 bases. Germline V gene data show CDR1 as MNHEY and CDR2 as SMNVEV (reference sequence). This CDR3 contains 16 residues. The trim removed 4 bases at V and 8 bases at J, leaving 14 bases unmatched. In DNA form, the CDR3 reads TGTGCCAGCAGTTCCGGAGCGGGAGTGGGGGGTGGTACGCAGTATTTT. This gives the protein CASSSGAGVGGGTQYF.

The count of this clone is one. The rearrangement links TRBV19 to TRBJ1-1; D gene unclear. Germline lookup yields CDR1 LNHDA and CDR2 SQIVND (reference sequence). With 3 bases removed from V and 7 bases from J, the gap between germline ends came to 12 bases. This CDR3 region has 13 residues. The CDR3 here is CASSINRAFEAFF. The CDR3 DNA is TGTGCCAGTAGTATTAACCGAGCCTTTGAAGCTTTCTTT.

CDR3 DNA sequence: TGTGCCAGCAGTGGACCTGGACGGACAAACACTGAAGCTTTCTTT. Protein: CASSGPGRTNTEAFF. V is TRBV2 and J is TRBJ1-1; D might be TRBD1 (5 bases). The germline CDR1 and CDR2 sequences are SNHLY and FYNNEI. This CDR3 is built from 15 residues. V lost 4 bases to trimming and J lost 2 bases, with 14 bases between them.

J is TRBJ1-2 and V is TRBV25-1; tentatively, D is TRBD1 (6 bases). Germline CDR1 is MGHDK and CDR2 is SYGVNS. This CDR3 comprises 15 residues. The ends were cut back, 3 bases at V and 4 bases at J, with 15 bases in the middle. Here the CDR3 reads CASSEKAGAVYGYTF. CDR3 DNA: TGTGCCAGCAGTGAGAAGGCGGGGGCGGTCTATGGCTACACCTTC.

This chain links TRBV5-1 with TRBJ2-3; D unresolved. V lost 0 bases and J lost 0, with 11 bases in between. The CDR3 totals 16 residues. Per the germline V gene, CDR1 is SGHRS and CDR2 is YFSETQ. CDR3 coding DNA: TGCGCCAGCAGCTTGGCCCGTTTAGGTAGCACAGATACGCAGTATTTT. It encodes CASSLARLGSTDTQYF.

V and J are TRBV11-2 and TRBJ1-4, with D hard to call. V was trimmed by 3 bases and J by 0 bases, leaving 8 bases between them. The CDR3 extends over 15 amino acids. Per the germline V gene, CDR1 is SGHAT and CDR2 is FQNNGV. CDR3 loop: CASSFSLATNEKLFF. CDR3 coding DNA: TGTGCCAGCAGCTTCTCCCTTGCAACTAATGAAAAACTGTTTTTT.